A selection of T cell receptor beta chains follows, all from one sample in a study of blood T cell repertoires in COVID-19. The protocol was immunoSEQ multiplex PCR, while the TCRdb copy is restricted to in-frame clones and leaves out a portion. The sample lists around 150,000 clones; more than 65% were seen once. The sequencing sample was made of peripheral blood. Every receptor here comes from a woman older than 75 with acute or convalescent COVID-19. Both conserved end residues are part of each CDR3. D genes are given only for firm matches. The listing skips clone size in some rows; elsewhere it reads once, few, many or a size class.

j_call clone_size d_call v_call cdr3_nt cdr3_aa
TRBJ2-1 NA NA TRBV6-5 TGTGCCAGCAGTTACCAGGGCACGGATGAGCAGTTCTTC CASSYQGTDEQFF
TRBJ1-5 NA TRBD1 TRBV7-8 TGTGCCAGCAGCACTCTAGGACAGGGAGGCAATCAGCCCCAGCATTTT CASSTLGQGGNQPQHF
TRBJ1-3 NA NA TRBV18 TGTGCCAGCTCACCCCCGGGCACCGGACACTCTGGAAACACCATATATTTT CASSPPGTGHSGNTIYF
TRBJ2-5 NA TRBD1 TRBV7-6 TGTGCCAGCAGCTCGGGGGGACAGGGGGTGGGAGAGACCCAGTACTTC CASSSGGQGVGETQYF
TRBJ1-2 NA NA TRBV20-1 TGCAGTGCTAGGAGCTATGGCTACACCTTC CSARSYGYTF
TRBJ1-2 NA NA TRBV3-1/TRBV3-2 TGTGCCAGCAGCAGTCAGGGGAACGATTATGGCTACACCTTC CASSSQGNDYGYTF
TRBJ1-3 NA TRBD1 TRBV28 TGTGCCAGCAGTATCCCAGGGGGAAGTGGAAACACCATATATTTT CASSIPGGSGNTIYF
TRBJ2-3 NA NA TRBV7-2 TGTGCCAGCAGCTTAGGTGGGGGCCGCACAGATACGCAGTATTTT CASSLGGGRTDTQYF
TRBJ1-2 NA NA TRBV28 TGTGCCAGCAGTGGGGGTCCGGGACATGGAACCTATGGCTACACCTTC CASSGGPGHGTYGYTF
TRBJ2-5 NA TRBD1 TRBV7-2 TGTGCCAGCAACTTAGGCGGGACAGGGGGCGCTGAGACCCAGTACTTC CASNLGGTGGAETQYF
TRBJ1-6 NA TRBD1 TRBV19 TGTGCCAGTAGCAGACAGGGGGCGGATTCACCCCTCCACTTT CASSRQGADSPLHF
TRBJ2-1 NA TRBD2 TRBV10-3 TGTGCCATCAGTGGAGCGGGAGGTTCCGGTGAGCAGTTCTTC CAISGAGGSGEQFF
TRBJ1-3 NA NA TRBV7-8 TGTGCCAGCAGCGACTGGGCCCTTGGGCAGCGGGGAAACACCATATATTTT CASSDWALGQRGNTIYF
TRBJ2-5 NA TRBD1 TRBV4-2 TGTGCCAGCAGCCAAGGTTGGGTTACAGGGGGCGGGGAGACCCAGTACTTC CASSQGWVTGGGETQYF
TRBJ1-1 NA NA TRBV28 TGTGCCAGCAGTATGGGAGGGGCCCGCACTGAAGCTTTCTTT CASSMGGARTEAFF
TRBJ2-1 NA NA TRBV7-3 TGTGCCAGCAGCTTAATGCGGAGTTCCTACAATGAGCAGTTCTTC CASSLMRSSYNEQFF
TRBJ2-1 NA NA TRBV19 TGTGCCAGTACCGGCCTCGAGCGCTACAATGAGCAGTTCTTC CASTGLERYNEQFF
TRBJ1-3 NA NA TRBV28 TGTGCCTCGCAGTCGGGGAGTGGAAACACCATATATTTT CASQSGSGNTIYF
TRBJ1-2 few TRBD1 TRBV15 TGTGCCACCAGCAGACTGGACAGGGGGCTCTATGGCTACACCTTC CATSRLDRGLYGYTF
TRBJ2-7 NA TRBD2 TRBV7-2 TGTGCCAGCAGCTTCTTAGGCGGGAGAGCCTACGAGCAGTACTTC CASSFLGGRAYEQYF
TRBJ2-2 NA TRBD2 TRBV5-6 TGTGCCAGCAGCTCCGGGACTAACGTTAACACCGGGGAGCTGTTTTTT CASSSGTNVNTGELFF
TRBJ2-6 NA NA TRBV6-4 TGTGCCAGCAGTGACTTATCTTCTGGGGCCAACGTCCTGACTTTC CASSDLSSGANVLTF
TRBJ2-1 NA TRBD2 TRBV27 TGTGCCAGCAGTCCCATGGGAGGGGTCTCCTACAATGAGCAGTTCTTC CASSPMGGVSYNEQFF
TRBJ1-1 NA NA TRBV7-2 TGTGCCAGCAGCTGGTCGACAGACAACACTGAAGCTTTCTTT CASSWSTDNTEAFF
TRBJ2-3 NA NA TRBV7-3 TGTGCCAGCAGCTCGGAGGGCGAAACAGATACGCAGTATTTT CASSSEGETDTQYF
TRBJ1-1 NA NA TRBV3-1/TRBV3-2 TGTGCCAGCAGCCAAGGGGGAGGGGGGAACACTGAAGCTTTCTTT CASSQGGGGNTEAFF
TRBJ2-1 NA TRBD2 TRBV29-1 TGCAGCGTTGAAGCTGGGTTAGCGGGAAGCTCCTACAATGAGCAGTTCTTC CSVEAGLAGSSYNEQFF